A single sample gave rise to the 2 T cell receptor beta chains below, sequenced in a study of T cell responses to AZD1222 COVID-19 vaccine. Assay: immunoSEQ multiplex PCR; the TCRdb copy retains only in-frame clones and omits some. The repertoire holds 120,000 to 150,000 clones, with 88% as singletons. The starting material was peripheral blood, obtained 28 days after the second dose of the MenACWY control vaccine. These receptors were taken from an adult who received the MenACWY meningococcal vaccine as a control.

In its sample, this clone was seen once. The chain joins TRBV24-1 to TRBJ2-1, with D unclear. The CDR3 contains 11 residues. With 3 bases removed from V and 8 bases from J, the gap between germline ends came to 4 bases. Germline-derived CDR1 and CDR2 are KGHDR and SFDVKD. The CDR3 sequence is CATSDPYEQFF. The CDR3 DNA reads TGTGCCACCAGTGATCCCTATGAGCAGTTCTTC.

On this clone itself: Other nucleotide sequences from this sample produce the same CDR3. V and J are TRBV5-1 and TRBJ1-5; possible D gene TRBD1, 6 bases. V lost 4 bases and J lost 0, with 11 bases in between. Germline V gene data show CDR1 as SGHRS and CDR2 as YFSETQ. The CDR3 length is 15 residues. In DNA form, the CDR3 reads TGCGCCAGCAGCCCAGGACAGTATAGCAATCAGCCCCAGCATTTT. It translates to CASSPGQYSNQPQHF. Looking up the rest from reference TRBV5-1 and TRBJ1-5 gives the full variable domain: KAGVTQTPRYLIKTRGQQVTLSCSPISGHRSVSWYQQTPGQGLQFLFEYFSETQRNKGNFPGRFSGRQFSNSRSEMNVSTLELGDSALYLCASSPGQYSNQPQHFGDGTRLSIL.